This T cell receptor beta chain was identified during a study of blood T cell repertoires in COVID-19. In the study overall: Both acute and convalescent COVID-19 samples were obtained from the United States, Italy and Spain. T cells, B-cell-depleted T cells, or PBMCs supplied cDNA or gDNA.

Source study methods: For nucleated cells, counts were estimated from reference gene primer amplification. Clones were read by immunoSEQ multiplex PCR, and TCRdb kept only the in-frame ones, dropping some. The V and J calls and the clone size are those of that table, but D and trimming were determined from the DNA. The table includes approximately 240,000 clones, approximately 82% detected once. This receptor was obtained from a woman aged 80 or over with active or convalescent COVID-19. Sequenced material: peripheral blood.

The CDR3 bases are TGTGCCAGCAGCCTTAGCGGGGGGGCTATCACCGGGGAGCTGTTTTTT. Amino acid sequence: CASSLSGGAITGELFF. The V call is TRBV7-7, the J call TRBJ2-2; 11 nucleotides match TRBD2. CDR3 length: 16 amino acids. Germline V gene lookup returns CDR1 SSHAT and CDR2 FNYEAQ (reference sequence). V lost 5 bases to trimming and J lost 4 bases; unmatched junction nucleotides: 6.